This T cell receptor (beta chain) was documented in a study of cytomegalovirus exposure and HLA in healthy donors. Study-level findings and limits: The study dropped some indistinguishable V segments, TRBV6-2 and TRBV6-3 among them. An Asian-associated ancestry cluster reportedly showed fewer N-insertions than the approximately 650-donor mean in a later analysis.

PCR involved 60 Vbeta and 13 Jbeta primers. Repertoires were generated with immunoSEQ multiplex PCR, while TCRdb's copy carries only in-frame clones and drops some. The sample table includes tens of thousands of clones. Each donor was nominally healthy when sampled (though unrecorded immune exposures were likely). Germline CDR1 and CDR2: MNHEY and SVGAGI. The CDR3 covers 15 residues. V was pared by 2 bases and J by 2 bases, with 11 bases between. Turning to this clone: The target antigen is unknown.

Specimen: PBMCs. The genes are TRBV6-5 and TRBJ2-3, with D uncertain. The receptor was derived from a woman aged 25 to 45 in good health and CMV-seronegative. The DNA of the CDR3 is TGTGCCAGCAGTTACACCCGAGGCGACACAGATACGCAGTATTTT. This encodes CASSYTRGDTDTQYF.